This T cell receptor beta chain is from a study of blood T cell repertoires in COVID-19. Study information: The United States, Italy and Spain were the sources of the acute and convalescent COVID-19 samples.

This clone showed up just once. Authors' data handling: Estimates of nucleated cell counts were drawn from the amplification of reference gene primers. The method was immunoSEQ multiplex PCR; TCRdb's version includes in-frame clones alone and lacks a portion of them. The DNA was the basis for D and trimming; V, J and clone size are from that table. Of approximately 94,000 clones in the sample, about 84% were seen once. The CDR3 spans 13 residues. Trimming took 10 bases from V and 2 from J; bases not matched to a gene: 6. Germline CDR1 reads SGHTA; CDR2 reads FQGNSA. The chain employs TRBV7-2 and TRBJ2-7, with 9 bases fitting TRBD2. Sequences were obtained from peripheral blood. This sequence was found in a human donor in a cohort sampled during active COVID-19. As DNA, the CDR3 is TGTGCCAACAAAGCTAGCGGGACCTACGAGCAGTACTTC. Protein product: CANKASGTYEQYF.